The clone carrying this T cell receptor beta chain showed up just a few times. The antigen is unknown. This sample is part of a study of CD8 T cells in ankylosing spondylitis. TCR beta libraries were made by quantitative 5'-RACE with molecular barcodes. TCRdb re-analysed the 5' RACE reads in MiXCR, keeping a single row per CDR3 protein. The sample includes 350,000 or so distinct CDR3 sequences, about 15% of them seen just once. General study results and limits: There were earlier reports of some motif variants in reactive arthritis synovial fluid and blood. Eight or nine highly homologous variants made up a TCR beta motif that seemed to typify ankylosing spondylitis blood.

This CDR3 is built from 17 residues. Germline assignment: CDR1 MNHEY and CDR2 SVGEGT. V was pared by 2 bases and J by 7 bases, with 24 bases between. The specimen sequenced was blood, either unsorted or a sorted T cell fraction (not recorded which). This receptor was obtained from a male donor with ankylosing spondylitis or in good health (not recorded which). J is TRBJ2-7 and V is TRBV6-2 or TRBV6-3; D tentatively fits TRBD1 or TRBD2 (6 bases each). The CDR3 DNA follows: TGTGCCAGCAGTTACCCTCTTTCGGGGGCGACTTTAAGAGAGCAGTACTTC. The encoded protein is CASSYPLSGATLREQYF.